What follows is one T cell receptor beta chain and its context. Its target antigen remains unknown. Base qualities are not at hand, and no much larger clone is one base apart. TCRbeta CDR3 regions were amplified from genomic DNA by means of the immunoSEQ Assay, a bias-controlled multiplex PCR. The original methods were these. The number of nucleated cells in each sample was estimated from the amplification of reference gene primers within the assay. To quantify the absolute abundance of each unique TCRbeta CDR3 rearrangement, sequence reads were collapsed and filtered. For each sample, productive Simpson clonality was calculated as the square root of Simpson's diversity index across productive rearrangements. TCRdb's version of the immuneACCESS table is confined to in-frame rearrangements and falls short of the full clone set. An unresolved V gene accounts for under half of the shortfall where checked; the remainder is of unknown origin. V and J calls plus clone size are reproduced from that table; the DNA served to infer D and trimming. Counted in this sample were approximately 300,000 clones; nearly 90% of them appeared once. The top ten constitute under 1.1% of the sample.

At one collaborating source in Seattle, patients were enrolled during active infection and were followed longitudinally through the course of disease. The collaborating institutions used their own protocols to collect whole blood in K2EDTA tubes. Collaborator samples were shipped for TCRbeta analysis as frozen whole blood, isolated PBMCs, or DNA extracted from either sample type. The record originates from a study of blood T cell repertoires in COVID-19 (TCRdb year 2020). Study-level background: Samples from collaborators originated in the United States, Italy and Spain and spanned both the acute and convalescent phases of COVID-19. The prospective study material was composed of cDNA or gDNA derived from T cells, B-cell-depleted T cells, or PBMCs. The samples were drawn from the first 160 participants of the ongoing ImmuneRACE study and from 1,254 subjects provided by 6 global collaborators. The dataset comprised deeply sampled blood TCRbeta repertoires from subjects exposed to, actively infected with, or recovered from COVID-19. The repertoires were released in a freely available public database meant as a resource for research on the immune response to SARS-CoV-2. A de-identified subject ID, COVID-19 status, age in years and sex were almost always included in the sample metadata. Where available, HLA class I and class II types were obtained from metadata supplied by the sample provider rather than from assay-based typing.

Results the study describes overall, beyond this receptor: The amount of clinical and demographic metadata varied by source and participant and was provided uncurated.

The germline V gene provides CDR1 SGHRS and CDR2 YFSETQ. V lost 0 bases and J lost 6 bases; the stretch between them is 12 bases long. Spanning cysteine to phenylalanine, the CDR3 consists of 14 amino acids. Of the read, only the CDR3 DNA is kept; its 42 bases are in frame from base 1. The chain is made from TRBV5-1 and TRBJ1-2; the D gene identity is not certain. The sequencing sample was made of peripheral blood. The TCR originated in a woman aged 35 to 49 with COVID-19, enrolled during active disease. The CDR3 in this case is CASSLASGIDGYTF. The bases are TGCGCCAGCAGCTTGGCGTCGGGGATCGATGGCTACACCTTC.